This T cell receptor (beta chain) was obtained from a study of blood T cell repertoires in COVID-19. Germline V gene lookup returns CDR1 GTSNPN and CDR2 SVGIG (reference sequence). V gave up 3 bases and J gave up 7 bases, with 10 bases separating them. This CDR3 region has 13 residues. Only in-frame clones appear in the TCRdb table, and some are missing; sequencing was by immunoSEQ multiplex PCR. Here the sample spans about 170,000 clones, over 80% being singletons. The specimen sequenced was peripheral blood. The TCR comes from a woman aged 50 to 60 with acute or convalescent COVID-19. V and J are TRBV30 and TRBJ1-6, with D perhaps matching TRBD1 (6 bases). The CDR3: CAWRSQGNSPLHF. In DNA, the CDR3 is TGTGCCTGGAGATCTCAGGGGAATTCACCCCTCCACTTT.